This T cell receptor (beta chain) comes out of a study of T cell responses to AZD1222 COVID-19 vaccine (dated by TCRdb to the early 2020s). At the level of the whole study: AZD1222 recipients with second doses at about 4 weeks or about 12 weeks were pooled, because spike-specific TCR depth and breadth did not differ between schedules. Trial participants were enrolled by age into 18-55, 56-69 and 70-plus year subgroups, with roughly 150, 30 and 60 TCR-sequenced participants respectively. A total of 233 trial participants underwent TCR sequencing, of whom 207 had received two doses of AZD1222 and around 26 had received two doses of the MenACWY control vaccine. What the study reported, not specific to this receptor: The 56-69-year group was small, and its depth increase did not reach significance, likely because of low power. The vaccine-associated CD4 TCRs covered the entire spike protein, and the dominant responses fell in regions 160-218 and 743-854. Epitopes outside the regions mutated in the B.1.351 and B.1.1.7 variants were reportedly recognized by nearly half of the unique spike-specific TCRs. Because no day 14 peak-response samples were available, repertoires were characterized only after the peak T cell response. A significant rise in spike-specific TCR breadth and depth was observed after two AZD1222 doses relative to day 0 and relative to MenACWY recipients. Only a handful of AZD1222 recipients were SARS-CoV-2 seropositive at baseline, limiting conclusions about previously exposed vaccinees. Participants were mostly white British, with more females than males. The authors suggested clonal diversity may have been underestimated.

The CDR3 regions of human TCRbeta chains were subjected to immunosequencing. From the authors' description of their analysis: Repertoire TCRs were matched against a reference library of SARS-CoV-2-specific TCRs generated with the MIRA antigen-specificity platform. Breadth was defined as the fraction of unique TCRs that were SARS-CoV-2-associated. Depth was defined as the fraction of total T cells that were SARS-CoV-2-associated. Using the MIRA data, each spike-specific TCR was mapped to the spike region that the TCR reacts to and placed in a CD4 or CD8 class. Log10-transformed breadth and depth values were compared by one-way ANOVA with Sidak's multiple comparisons tests. The immuneACCESS repertoire file appears here via TCRdb, limited to in-frame rearrangements. These files lack a portion of the clones; in checked studies, under half of the deficit traces to unresolved V genes, and the cause of the others is not known. V and J calls and clone size are as listed in that table; D and trimming were resolved from the DNA. A total of 120,000 to 150,000 clones appear in this sample, 90% of them only once. The top ten constitute roughly 3.6% of the sample.

Reading the germline V gene (reference sequence) gives CDR1 GTSNPN and CDR2 SVGIG. The CDR3 numbers 11 residues from cysteine through phenylalanine. The DNA shown is the 33-base CDR3, in frame from base 1. Deletion took 4 bases off V and 9 bases off J, with a span of 10 bases between the germline ends. Details on this clone: Its antigen is not yet known. Base quality data are lacking; no much larger clone is found one base away.

What the time point label conveys for this sample: baseline before first vaccination. Samples from vaccinated people were obtained from the UK trials COV001 and COV002, which included a single-blind randomized controlled phase 2/3 trial of AZD1222 (ChAdOx1 nCoV-19) in healthy adults. For TCRbeta chain sequencing, PBMC samples were collected from trial participants at day 0 and at day 28 after the second dose. The chain employs TRBV30 and TRBJ2-1; the D gene identity is not certain. Sequenced here: peripheral blood, sampled on day 0 of AZD1222 vaccination. This clonotype originated in an adult in good health. The CDR3: CAWMGNSEQFF. The sequence in DNA is TGTGCCTGGATGGGGAATAGTGAGCAGTTCTTC.